One sample yielded the 4 T cell receptor beta chains listed below, sequenced in a study of blood T cell repertoires in COVID-19. Profiled with immunoSEQ multiplex PCR; TCRdb holds only in-frame clones, not every one. The sample holds 100,000 to 130,000 clones, more than 80% seen once. The sample taken for sequencing was peripheral blood. The receptors come from a man aged 35-49 years with active or convalescent COVID-19.

The chain is built from TRBV28 and TRBJ1-2; D is possibly TRBD1 (5 bases). The CDR3 consists of 11 residues. Germline V CDR1 and CDR2: MDHEN, SYDVKM. The V gene lost 5 bases and the J gene lost 4 bases, with 5 bases spanning the gap. The CDR3 DNA is TGTGCCAGCAGTGACAGCTATGGCTACACCTTC. Protein: CASSDSYGYTF.

The chain recombines TRBV28 with TRBJ1-5; no clear D. The CDR3 totals 13 residues. V lost 3 bases and J lost 4, with 7 bases in between. From germline, CDR1 is MDHEN and CDR2 SYDVKM. The CDR3 loop reads CASSFAGNQPQHF. The CDR3 DNA sequence: TGTGCCAGCAGTTTCGCGGGGAATCAGCCCCAGCATTTT.

The CDR3 coding sequence is TGTGCCAGCAGTTACGGGAACTATGGCTACACCTTC. Translation: CASSYGNYGYTF. The genes are TRBV28 and TRBJ1-2; D gene ambiguous. CDR1 MDHEN and CDR2 SYDVKM come from the germline V gene. The CDR3 length is 12 residues. V was shortened by 4 bases and J by 2 bases, with 5 bases between the two germline ends.

The V and J genes are TRBV27 and TRBJ1-4, with no clear D. This CDR3 is built from 15 residues. V shed 2 bases and J shed 4 bases, with 11 bases lying between them. Germline V CDR1 and CDR2: MNHEY, SMNVEV (reference sequence). The CDR3 loop is CASSLVWPFNEKLFF. Here the CDR3 DNA reads TGTGCCAGCAGTTTAGTTTGGCCCTTTAATGAAAAACTGTTTTTT.